Below, 7 T cell receptor beta chains from the same sample are listed, as sequenced in a study of blood T cell repertoires in COVID-19. Only in-frame clones appear in the TCRdb table, and some are missing; sequencing was by immunoSEQ multiplex PCR. The table lists about 250,000 clones, 88% of them singletons. Sequencing was carried out using PBMCs or T cells enriched from blood (not recorded which). The receptors stem from a woman between 40 and 50 years old who had been exposed to COVID-19.

The chain is built from TRBV12-3 or TRBV12-4 and TRBJ1-4, with D possibly being TRBD1 (6 bases). V lost 2 bases to trimming and J lost 9 bases, with 7 bases between them. The CDR3 loop spans 12 amino acids. The CDR3 spells CASSLQGKKLFF. The CDR3 nucleotides read TGTGCCAGCAGTTTACAGGGGAAAAAACTGTTTTTT.

As for this clone: The sample holds other DNA sequences that translate to the same CDR3. The chain couples TRBV5-1 to TRBJ1-1; 8 nucleotides align to TRBD1. In germline, CDR1 is SGHRS, CDR2 YFSETQ. This CDR3 region has 14 residues. Germline trimming cut 3 bases from V and 2 bases from J; bases unmatched to any gene: 3. CDR3: CASSSGQGNTEAFF. CDR3 bases: TGCGCCAGCAGCTCAGGACAGGGTAACACTGAAGCTTTCTTT.

This clone is a singleton in its sample. The V and J genes are TRBV18 and TRBJ2-2; the match to TRBD1 covers 8 bases. CDR1 is KGHSH, CDR2 LQKENI, per germline. J was trimmed by 4 bases and V by 0 bases; bases with no gene match: 16. This CDR3 is built from 20 residues. The CDR3 nucleotides are TGTGCCAGCTCACCACCCCCTGGATCGGGACAGGTATTTACCACCGGGGAGCTGTTTTTT. It specifies CASSPPPGSGQVFTTGELFF.

The chain joins TRBV4-2 to TRBJ2-3; tentative D call: TRBD2 (5 bases). V was cut by 5 bases and J by 3 bases, with 15 bases left in between. This CDR3 region has 15 residues. Germline V lookup: CDR1 LGHNA, CDR2 YNFKEQ. The CDR3 sequence is CASSDKGVRTDTQYF. In nucleotides, the CDR3 is TGTGCCAGCAGCGACAAGGGAGTACGGACAGATACGCAGTATTTT.

The rearrangement joins TRBV5-4 to TRBJ1-5; 7 positions agree with TRBD1. J lost 11 bases, V lost 2 bases, and 13 bases had no gene match. The CDR3 is 15 amino acids. Germline-derived CDR1 and CDR2 are SGHNT and YYREEE (reference sequence). This CDR3 reads CASSFRVYRGWSQHF. The CDR3 DNA reads as TGTGCCAGCAGCTTTCGAGTCTACAGGGGATGGTCCCAGCATTTT.

This clone is a singleton in its sample. This chain connects TRBV28 to TRBJ2-7, with 11 bases fitting TRBD1. Germline values: CDR1 MDHEN, CDR2 SYDVKM. V dropped 6 bases and J dropped 3; count of bases not matched to a gene: 7. The CDR3 runs 15 residues. CDR3 DNA: TGTGCCAGCAGATTCCCCGGGACAGGGGGCTACGAGCAGTACTTC. Translated: CASRFPGTGGYEQYF.

The CDR3 is CASRPLSGYNSYEQYV. In DNA form, the CDR3 reads TGCGCCAGCAGACCACTAAGCGGGTATAACTCCTACGAGCAGTACGTC. V gene TRBV23-1 combines with J gene TRBJ2-7; perhaps TRBD2 as D (6 bases). TRBV23-1 is sorted into the ORF group, with uncertain function. The CDR3 has 16 amino acids. V was shortened by 6 bases and J by 0 bases, with 18 bases between the two germline ends.